Described below is a single T cell receptor (beta chain) sequence and its context. The antigen it recognizes is unknown. Per-base quality was not reported, and no clone a single base away is much larger than it. The cohort comprised fewer than 750 healthy bone marrow donors. Cohort members were all nominally healthy when sampled, although unrecorded immune exposures were likely present. The donor tested CMV seronegative, placing the donor among the roughly 350 seronegative members of the cohort. A peripheral blood sample was collected from each donor, and TCR beta sequencing was performed on peripheral blood mononuclear cells. Genomic DNA was extracted from the blood cell samples with the Qiagen DNeasy Blood Extraction Kit. The library was produced with the immunoSEQ multiplex PCR assay. For the multiplex PCR, a mixture combining 60 forward primers for TCR Vbeta segments and 13 reverse primers for TCR Jbeta segments was used. The CDR3 region of rearranged TCR beta genes was amplified from genomic DNA with a multiplex PCR assay. On the Illumina HiSeq System, the amplified TCR beta libraries were sequenced as 87-base-pair reads. The paper's data handling went like this. In a later analysis, some 80 million unique TCR beta chains were counted across the 500 to 700 repertoires, and roughly 11 million of these chains were shared by at least two donors. A nearest-neighbor algorithm error-corrected the raw reads and collapsed the reads into unique sequences, merging closely related sequences to remove PCR and sequencing errors. CDR3 sequences were aligned to IMGT reference sequences to assign V, D and J gene segments. For a sequence to be retained, a match of at least six nucleotides was required to both a V gene segment and a J gene segment. A rearrangement was called productive if the CDR3 had no stop codons and remained in frame with V and J, and every other rearrangement was called non-productive. Following IMGT convention, CDR3 was defined as the stretch from the second conserved V-encoded cysteine up to the conserved J-encoded phenylalanine. The earlier analysis of about 640 of the donors excluded any sequence lacking an unambiguous match to a single V gene segment. An earlier analysis of 587 of the donors called V segments functional above 56.7% productive rearrangements and segregating when the between-donor standard deviation exceeded 5%. A statistical classification framework was built for diagnosing cytomegalovirus status from the catalog of TCR beta chain sequences. In a later analysis, TCR nucleotide sequences were compared against IMGT/GENE-DB human TR gene sequences so that V and J genes could be assigned. A later analysis assigned CDR3 sequences and most-parsimonious VDJ recombination scenarios with the TCRdist pipeline. In a later analysis, each TCR beta chain was defined by its CDR3 amino acid sequence together with its V-gene family, and reads lacking a unique V-gene family were excluded. A later analysis removed 450 to 600 highly shared, low-generation-probability nucleotide sequences to deal with suspected cross-contamination and a sequencing artifact. A later analysis calculated a clonal expansion index for each public chain from normalized within-repertoire ranks of inferred template counts. Generation probabilities in a later analysis came from a VDJ recombination model fitted to out-of-frame rearrangements, and those results were checked against IGoR. Hypergeometric tests were used in a later analysis to score TCR-TCR, TCR-HLA and TCR-CMV co-occurrence, with a repertoire-size bias correction applied to the TCR pairs. False discovery rates were estimated in a later analysis by permuting HLA or CMV assignments 20 times. In a later analysis, co-occurring TCRs were grouped with DBSCAN, and TCRdist sequence similarity was added when clustering was performed within HLA-allele-positive subsets. Co-occurrence clustering excluded repertoires with fewer than 30,000 or more than 120,000 public chains, plus five with anomalous nucleotide sharing. This immuneACCESS table, as held by TCRdb, lists in-frame sequences with V and J called but not all clones. Of the missing ones, under half trace to an unresolved V gene in checked studies; the others have no known cause. The D gene and trimming were derived from the DNA, and the V and J assignments and clone size from that table. For this sample there are roughly 81,000 clones; roughly 85% appear just once. The top ten hold over 2% of the sample.

The CDR3 holds 13 amino acids from the cysteine to the phenylalanine. Of the read, only the CDR3 DNA is kept; its 39 bases are in frame from base 1. The germline V gene gives CDR1 as SGHVS and CDR2 as FQNEAQ. V was cut back by 5 bases and J by 8 bases, leaving a gap of 15 bases between them. This sample is drawn from a study of cytomegalovirus exposure and HLA in healthy donors (dated by TCRdb to about 2017). About the full investigation: According to an earlier analysis of around 600 of the donors, some 170 million T cells yielded 120 million or so unique TCR beta sequences and about 300 Gb of sequence data. High-throughput TCR immunosequencing, statistical association of individual TCRs with disease status, and machine learning were combined to predict cytomegalovirus infection status. The study aimed to test whether cataloging public T cell receptors could reveal signatures of past pathogen exposure. Every repertoire in the discovery cohort had been generated on one and the same sequencing platform. An earlier analysis of around 580 of the donors used high-throughput TCR beta sequencing to judge whether each TCR beta V gene segment behaved as functional or pseudogenic. Rather than drawing on any new phenotypic data, the later analysis identified candidate immune exposures from TCR beta sequences and the way those sequences occurred across donors. Roughly 5 DR-DQ haplotypes were handled as single units for association and clustering because linkage in the cohort was strong. In a later analysis, previously published TCR beta repertoires from roughly 710 donors were re-analyzed and high-resolution HLA genotyping was added so that TCR occurrence patterns could be studied. Among over 350 genotyped donors of the cohort, an average of approximately 240,000 unique TCR beta nucleotide sequences were sequenced per donor, around 18% of them non-productive. HLA typing covered class I and class II loci at four-digit resolution. The T cell repertoires of some 670 subjects were profiled by immunosequencing and related to cytomegalovirus serostatus. Donor age, sex, ethnicity and CMV serostatus were compiled together with the repertoire data. Of the approximately 400 genotyped donors, roughly 85% fell in the genetic ancestry cluster associated with self-reported Caucasian donors. Besides the first cohort of some 670 subjects, a separate validation cohort made up of 120 different subjects was used. The number of donors typed differed by locus, with 629-630 for A, B, C, DRB1 and DQB1, more than 500 for DQA1, nearly 610 for DPA1, and some 450 for DPB1. Genome-wide SNP genotypes for about 60% of the roughly 700 donors were used in a later genetic analysis, which treated that subset as a discovery cohort. Roughly 300 gigabases of sequencing data and around 90 million unique TCR sequences made up an early release that covered approximately 650 HLA-typed donors. Points the paper makes about the study in general: According to a later analysis, parvovirus B19, influenza, CMV and Epstein-Barr virus appeared linked to several top co-occurrence clusters. The cohort was sequenced for TCR beta chains only, and without alpha or paired-chain data the features that could be detected were limited. A later analysis found that TCR association rates varied across HLA loci, with DRB1 alleles showing the most associated TCRs and HLA-C alleles the fewest. A total of roughly 160 TCR beta chains were listed by the study as associated with cytomegalovirus. Because counts were too low, roughly 18 rarely observed V segments, including chromosome 9 orphons, were left out of the earlier analysis of some 640 of the donors. Cytomegalovirus status was reported to be diagnosed by the classifier with high specificity and sensitivity in both the original and validation cohorts. Because HLA typing was missing for some donors at each locus, association tests included only the typed subset. In a later genetic analysis, fewer N-insertions in productive TCRs were reported among donors in an Asian-associated ancestry cluster than the 666-donor mean. Some IMGT-functional V segments, including TRBV6-2 and TRBV6-3, could not be told apart with the 87-base-pair reads, so those segments were excluded. Assigning TCR associations to individual alleles was difficult when HLA alleles, especially DR and DQ, strongly co-occurred. An association between a missense DCLRE1C variant and V-gene and J-gene trimming of TCR beta chains was found in a later genetic analysis and replicated in an independent cohort. A cluster of highly shared sequence variants was judged likely to be a technical artifact of the sequencing pipeline. An earlier analysis of several hundred of the donors showed that most TCR beta V segments appeared in productive rearrangements either about 90% or about 30% of the time, which broadly matched IMGT annotations. The only immune exposure information available for the cohort was CMV serostatus. Most TCR sequences were observed very rarely across donors, whereas some public TCRs were present in many individuals. A later analysis found that most CMV-associated TCR beta chains appeared HLA-restricted, with HLA associations seemingly driven largely by CMV exposure. The authors suggested that the approach could potentially be extended to other disease states and immunological phenotypes. Roughly uniform sequencing depth across donors was assumed in presence/absence analyses, although this assumption may not hold. In a later analysis, HLA-associated TCR beta chains showed more clonal expansion and lower generation probabilities than non-associated chains that were equally common. In vitro tests confirmed that three of the cytomegalovirus-associated TCR beta chains recognize cytomegalovirus antigens. A later analysis associated 17,000 or so TCR beta sequences with specific HLA alleles at a false discovery rate of 0.05. A further reported finding was that TCR beta sequences accurately predicted the HLA-A and HLA-B alleles for most subjects in the first cohort. Correlated functional status among segregating V segments might be attributable to linkage disequilibrium, but an unknown experimental factor could not be ruled out.

Sequencing was carried out using PBMCs. This receptor was identified in a man aged 25-45 years in good health and CMV-seronegative. The receptor chain draws on TRBV7-8 and TRBJ1-1, and perhaps TRBD1 as D gene, on 6 matching bases. The CDR3 region has the sequence CASSPGQREEAFF. The DNA sequence reads TGTGCCAGCAGCCCCGGACAGAGGGAAGAAGCTTTCTTT.